One TCR beta chain is described in this entry. The antigen is undetermined. The assay was carried out at the deep level. Method: immunoSEQ multiplex PCR; TCRdb's copy keeps in-frame clones and lacks some. The sample shows roughly 2.5 million clones, about 92% of them seen only once. These data come from a study of shared clonotypes between healthy human individuals. This CDR3 is built from 16 residues. The germline gives CDR1 LNHNV, CDR2 YYDKDF (reference sequence). J was trimmed by 5 bases and V by 5 bases; bases with no gene match: 14. The study's findings and limits: In a handful of donors, roughly 5.2% of naive CD4 clonotypes appeared in common.

Sequenced: naive CD4+ T cells sorted from blood. The subset denotes: CD45RA+ positively selected. The TCR sequence derives from a man aged 18-30 years in good health. The rearrangement joins TRBV15 to TRBJ2-5, with 7 bases identical to TRBD2. CDR3 region: CATSQKPSGGWETQYF. In DNA, the CDR3 is TGTGCCACCAGCCAAAAACCCTCGGGGGGTTGGGAGACCCAGTACTTC.